Sequencing of this T cell receptor (beta chain) was carried out in a study of blood T cell repertoires in COVID-19. Study-wide background: Acute-phase and convalescent COVID-19 samples originated in the United States, Italy and Spain. Sources were T cells, B-cell-depleted T cells, or PBMCs; the material itself was cDNA or gDNA.

Followed over time, Seattle patients had been enrolled while infection was active. J gave up 1 base and V 4 bases, and 4 bases lay outside the gene matches. This CDR3 has 15 amino acids. Germline-derived CDR1 and CDR2 are LGHDT and YNNKEL (reference sequence). As originally analysed: Amplified reference gene primers provided the basis for estimating nucleated cell counts. Repertoires were generated with immunoSEQ multiplex PCR, while TCRdb's copy carries only in-frame clones and drops some. That table furnishes V, J and clone size, whereas the DNA furnished D and trimming. The sample carries about 340,000 clones, around 87% recorded once.

This sequence was found in a woman in her forties or fifties with COVID-19, enrolled during active disease. The chain links TRBV3-1 (or the pseudogene TRBV3-2) to TRBJ2-1, with TRBD2 identical over 7 bases. The sample was peripheral blood. The CDR3 reads CASSLPGRSYNEQFF. CDR3 sequence (DNA): TGTGCCAGCAGCCTGCCCGGGAGGTCCTACAATGAGCAGTTCTTC.